Described below is a single T cell receptor beta chain sequence and its context. The data originate from a study of control samples from healthy donors and cancer patients. CDR3 length: 15 amino acids. Unmatched junction bases numbered 5, after V lost 4 bases and J lost 5 bases. Germline V gene sequence: CDR1 SGHAT, CDR2 FQNNGV. Data came from immunoSEQ multiplex PCR; TCRdb stores just in-frame clones and leaves some out. Here the sample spans some 150,000 clones, 91% being singletons. The J gene is TRBJ1-6, the V gene TRBV11-2; TRBD1 matches 7 bases. The sample comprised blood. The TCR comes from a young woman in good health. The CDR3 is CASSSTGWDNSPLHF. The CDR3 DNA sequence: TGTGCCAGCAGCTCGACAGGGTGGGATAATTCACCCCTCCACTTT.